These 26 T cell receptor beta chains share one sample of origin, sequenced in a study of cytomegalovirus exposure and HLA in healthy donors (dated by TCRdb to about 2017). The method behind the library was the immunoSEQ multiplex PCR assay. TCRdb obtained this table from immuneACCESS and retained in-frame rearrangements with V and J assigned. These tables miss some clones; where compared with another copy, unresolved V genes account for less than half of the shortfall, and the remainder is unexplained. The sample table records hundreds of thousands of clones; 80% to 85% of these occur just once. The ten most abundant clones make up roughly an eighth of the sample. The sequencing sample was made of PBMCs. All receptors come from a woman younger than 45 in good health and CMV-seropositive.

CDR3 nucleotides: TGTGCCAGCAGCACGGGAGCGGGAGCCCGCACAGATACGCAGTATTTT. Residues: CASSTGAGARTDTQYF. This chain links TRBV5-6 with TRBJ2-3; 8 bases line up with TRBD2. The CDR3 totals 16 residues. Germline CDR1 SGHDT, CDR2 YYEEEE. J gave up 1 base and V 4 bases, and 8 bases lay outside the gene matches. Filled out from reference TRBV5-6 and TRBJ2-3, the complete variable domain reads DAGVTQSPTHLIKTRGQQVTLRCSPKSGHDTVSWYQQALGQGPQFIFQYYEEEERQRGNFPDRFSGHQFPNYSSELNVNALLLGDSALYLCASSTGAGARTDTQYFGPGTRLTVL.

The chain uses TRBV5-1 and TRBJ2-2, with TRBD2 matching 14 bases. V lost 6 bases and J lost 1; bases outside the gene matches: 8. This CDR3 is 18 amino acids long. Germline values: CDR1 SGHRS, CDR2 YFSETQ. The CDR3 DNA follows: TGCGCCAGCATTTCCGGGACTAGCGGGAGAAGGAACACCGGGGAGCTGTTTTTT. Translated: CASISGTSGRRNTGELFF.

The chain recombines TRBV7-3 with TRBJ2-5, with 11 bases fitting TRBD2. Germline V CDR1 and CDR2: SGHTA, FQGTGA. CDR3 length equals 17 residues. Germline trimming cut 0 bases from V and 7 bases from J; bases unmatched to any gene: 10. Here the CDR3 DNA reads TGTGCCAGCAGCTTAACGGGGACTAGCGGAGGGGGCGGGACCCAGTACTTC. Its translation is CASSLTGTSGGGGTQYF.

About this clone: The sample carries other DNA sequences with the same CDR3. J is TRBJ1-1 and V is TRBV10-3; TRBD1 might be the D (5 bases). V shed 0 bases and J shed 1 base, with 6 bases lying between them. The CDR3 is 14 residues long. The V gene's germline CDR1 is ENHRY and CDR2 SYGVKD. CDR3 coding DNA: TGTGCCATCAGTGAGTCTGGGGGGAACACTGAAGCTTTCTTT. This gives the protein CAISESGGNTEAFF.

This rearrangement joins TRBV9 to TRBJ2-7; tentative D call: TRBD1 (5 bases). The CDR3 spans 14 residues. V lost 4 bases and J lost 4, with 15 bases in between. Looked up from germline, CDR1 is SGDLS and CDR2 is YYNGEE. The CDR3, as DNA: TGTGCCAGCAGCCCGTCGGCAGGGATGTACGAGCAGTACTTC. It translates to CASSPSAGMYEQYF.

The chain is built from TRBV9 and TRBJ2-1; TRBD2 matches 8 bases. With V trimmed by 0 bases and J by 5 bases, 4 bases remained unmatched. The germline V gene has CDR1 SGDLS and CDR2 YYNGEE. This CDR3 contains 15 residues. This CDR3 reads CASSVEGTSNNEQFF. The CDR3 nucleotides are TGTGCCAGCAGCGTAGAAGGGACTAGTAACAATGAGCAGTTCTTC.

This chain joins TRBV10-3 and TRBJ2-7, with TRBD1 as a possible D gene (6 bases). The germline V and J ends were trimmed by 0 bases and 7 bases, with 13 bases remaining between them. This CDR3 spans 14 amino acids. Germline V gene data show CDR1 as ENHRY and CDR2 as SYGVKD. The CDR3 DNA is TGTGCCATCAGTGAGTCGGGGACAAACGGGGAGCAGTACTTC. Its translation: CAISESGTNGEQYF.

V is TRBV6-1 and J is TRBJ2-7; a weak D match, TRBD2 (7 bases). The V gene's germline CDR1 is MNHNS and CDR2 SASEGT. This CDR3 region has 13 residues. V shed 11 bases and J shed 0 bases, with 14 bases lying between them. The CDR3 DNA reads TGTGCCTCTAGGGGGGGACACTCCTACGAGCAGTACTTC. Encoded protein: CASRGGHSYEQYF.

The chain couples TRBV7-8 to TRBJ2-7; 7 positions match TRBD1. Germline CDR1 SGHVS, CDR2 FQNEAQ. V shed 3 bases and J 2 bases; nucleotides not matched to a gene: 7. This CDR3 is 15 amino acids long. The CDR3 DNA sequence: TGTGCCAGCAGCTTGGAGAGGGACAGAGCCTACGAGCAGTACTTC. Protein: CASSLERDRAYEQYF. Combining the CDR3 with reference TRBV7-8 and TRBJ2-7 gives the whole variable domain GAGVSQSPRYKVAKRGQDVALRCDPISGHVSLFWYQQALGQGPEFLTYFQNEAQLDKSGLPSDRFFAERPEGSVSTLKIQRTQQEDSAVYLCASSLERDRAYEQYFGPGTRLTVT.

V gene TRBV6-5 combines with J gene TRBJ2-2; D not resolved. V lost 6 bases and J lost 1, with 6 bases in between. CDR3 length: 13 residues. The germline V gene has CDR1 MNHEY and CDR2 SVGAGI. CDR3 sequence: CASSPVNTGELFF. In nucleotides, the CDR3 is TGTGCCAGCAGCCCAGTGAACACCGGGGAGCTGTTTTTT.

The V call is TRBV5-1, the J call TRBJ2-3; D remains ambiguous. Per the germline V gene, CDR1 is SGHRS and CDR2 is YFSETQ. Trimming cost V 0 bases and J 5 bases, with 4 bases left between them. This CDR3 comprises 12 residues. The CDR3 nucleotides are TGCGCCAGCAGCTTGGGAGGAGATACGCAGTATTTT. It yields the protein CASSLGGDTQYF.

The chain carries TRBV4-2 and TRBJ2-7; TRBD2 aligns across 15 bases. The germline gives CDR1 LGHNA, CDR2 YNFKEQ. The CDR3 is 16 amino acids. Trimming took 5 bases from V and 5 from J; bases not matched to a gene: 7. The CDR3 coding sequence is TGTGCCAGCAGCTCCTGGACTAGCGGGAGGGAAGACGAGCAGTACTTC. Its translation is CASSSWTSGREDEQYF.

The chain uses TRBV7-2 and TRBJ2-7, with D uncertain. This CDR3 has 15 residues. Trimming took 1 base from V and 0 from J, leaving 10 bases between them. Germline values: CDR1 SGHTA, CDR2 FQGNSA. The CDR3 region is CASSLETRRSYEQYF. CDR3 sequence (DNA): TGTGCCAGCAGCTTAGAGACACGACGCTCCTACGAGCAGTACTTC.

This clone appeared once. This rearrangement joins TRBV5-6 to TRBJ1-5; D call uncertain. The CDR3 runs to 13 residues. V gave up 0 bases and J gave up 7 bases, with 8 bases separating them. Germline V gene lookup returns CDR1 SGHDT and CDR2 YYEEEE. The CDR3 DNA is TGTGCCAGCAGCTTGGCACGGGTGCAGCCCCAGCATTTT. It is translated as CASSLARVQPQHF.

The chain combines TRBV11-2 with TRBJ2-7; D is undetermined. The CDR3 sequence is 12 residues long. V shed 4 bases and J shed 0 bases, with 4 bases lying between them. Germline assignment: CDR1 SGHAT and CDR2 FQNNGV. The CDR3 DNA is TGTGCCAGCAGCTCCCTCTCCTACGAGCAGTACTTC. Its translation: CASSSLSYEQYF.

This sequence joins TRBV28 and TRBJ2-5; TRBD2 matches at 9 bases. The CDR3 sequence is 13 residues long. Germline trimming cut 6 bases from V and 4 bases from J; bases unmatched to any gene: 3. Germline V gene data show CDR1 as MDHEN and CDR2 as SYDVKM. CDR3 coding DNA: TGTGCCAGCAGGGTAGCGGGAGCAGAGACCCAGTACTTC. Its protein is CASRVAGAETQYF.

This clone showed up just once. The sample has other DNA sequences that encode this CDR3 too. This rearrangement joins TRBV7-9 to TRBJ2-7; D is unresolved. V lost 5 bases and J lost 5, with 10 bases in between. Germline V lookup: CDR1 SEHNR, CDR2 FQNEAQ (reference sequence). This CDR3 has 12 residues. In DNA form, the CDR3 reads TGTGCCAGCAGCGAGACCGGAGACGAGCAGTACTTC. Residues: CASSETGDEQYF. Filled out from reference TRBV7-9 and TRBJ2-7, the complete variable domain reads DTGVSQNPRHKITKRGQNVTFRCDPISEHNRLYWYRQTLGQGPEFLTYFQNEAQLEKSRLLSDRFSAERPKGSFSTLEIQRTEQGDSAMYLCASSETGDEQYFGPGTRLTVT.

V gene TRBV6-1 combines with J gene TRBJ2-2, with 10 bases aligning to TRBD2. CDR1 MNHNS and CDR2 SASEGT come from the germline V gene. The CDR3 spans 15 residues. The junction had 3 bases not matched to a gene; V was cut back by 2 bases and J by 6 bases. In DNA, the CDR3 is TGTGCCAGCAGTGAACTAGCGGGAGAGGCCGGGGAGCTGTTTTTT. It encodes CASSELAGEAGELFF.

The V gene is TRBV4-2, the J gene TRBJ1-2; D is unresolved. The CDR3 runs 13 residues. Trimming left V 1 base short and J 0 bases short, with 3 bases between. Germline V CDR1 and CDR2: LGHNA, YNFKEQ. CDR3 coding DNA: TGTGCCAGCAGCCAAGCTGCTAACTATGGCTACACCTTC. As protein: CASSQAANYGYTF.

J is TRBJ2-2 and V is TRBV6-6; maybe TRBD1 (5 bases). V shed 2 bases and J shed 13 bases, with 11 bases lying between them. The germline V gene has CDR1 MNHNY and CDR2 SVGAGI (reference sequence). This CDR3 contains 12 residues. The CDR3 protein is CASSYGAGGLFF. The CDR3 DNA reads TGTGCCAGCAGTTACGGGGCCGGTGGGCTGTTTTTT.

This rearrangement joins TRBV29-1 to TRBJ2-2; a weak D match, TRBD1 (5 bases). The ends were cut back, 8 bases at V and 3 bases at J, with 16 bases in the middle. Germline V CDR1 and CDR2: SQVTM, ANQGSEA. This CDR3 contains 14 residues. DNA of the CDR3: TGCAGCACTTCAGAGACAGCCCACACCGGGGAGCTGTTTTTT. It specifies CSTSETAHTGELFF.

This sequence joins TRBV5-6 and TRBJ2-5; TRBD1 is a possible D gene (7 bases). In germline, CDR1 is SGHDT, CDR2 YYEEEE. CDR3 length equals 14 residues. V lost 1 base and J 5 bases, leaving 12 bases between the germline ends. CDR3 residues: CASSLLQGGETQYF. The CDR3 DNA reads as TGTGCCAGCAGCTTGCTCCAGGGGGGCGAGACCCAGTACTTC.

J is TRBJ2-3 and V is TRBV5-1; D could derive from TRBD1 or TRBD2 (5 bases each). Germline V gene data show CDR1 as SGHRS and CDR2 as YFSETQ. V gave up 7 bases and J gave up 5 bases, with 17 bases separating them. The CDR3 runs to 14 residues. CDR3 amino acids: CASWGKGRGDTQYF. The CDR3, as DNA: TGCGCCAGCTGGGGGAAGGGGAGAGGAGATACGCAGTATTTT.

The CDR3 reads CASIKIQGWYEQYF. The CDR3 DNA reads TGTGCCAGCATTAAAATCCAGGGGTGGTACGAGCAGTACTTC. The rearrangement links TRBV28 to TRBJ2-7, with D maybe TRBD1 (6 bases). The CDR3 has 14 amino acids. V was trimmed by 7 bases and J by 4 bases, leaving 17 bases between them. CDR1 and CDR2 from the germline V gene are MDHEN and SYDVKM.

The rearrangement joins TRBV28 to TRBJ2-7; no firm D call. CDR1 MDHEN and CDR2 SYDVKM come from the germline V gene. The CDR3 extends over 17 amino acids. V lost 5 bases and J lost 1, with 21 bases in between. This CDR3 is CASSTPRIWVSSYEQYF. The CDR3 DNA reads TGTGCCAGCAGTACCCCGCGAATATGGGTTTCGTCCTACGAGCAGTACTTC.

A single count supports this clone. The chain recombines TRBV2 with TRBJ2-1; D unresolved. The CDR3 runs 14 residues. Germline CDR1 SNHLY, CDR2 FYNNEI. Trimming stripped 6 bases from V and 6 bases from J, with 15 bases between. CDR3 sequence (DNA): TGTGCCAGCAGGAGAGACCCCCTGGGCAATGAGCAGTTCTTC. This sequence encodes CASRRDPLGNEQFF. Combining the CDR3 with reference TRBV2 and TRBJ2-1 gives the whole variable domain EPEVTQTPSHQVTQMGQEVILRCVPISNHLYFYWYRQILGQKVEFLVSFYNNEISEKSEIFDDQFSVERPDGSNFTLKIRSTKLEDSAMYFCASRRDPLGNEQFFGPGTRLTVL.